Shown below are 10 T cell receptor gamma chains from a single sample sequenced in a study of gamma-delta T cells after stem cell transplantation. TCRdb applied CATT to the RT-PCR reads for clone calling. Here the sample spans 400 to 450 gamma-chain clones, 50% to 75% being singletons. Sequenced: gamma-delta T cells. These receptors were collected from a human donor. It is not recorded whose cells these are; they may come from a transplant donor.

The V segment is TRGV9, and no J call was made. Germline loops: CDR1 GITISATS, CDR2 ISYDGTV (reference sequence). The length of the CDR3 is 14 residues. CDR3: CALWEELCKKIKVF. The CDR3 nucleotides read TGTGCCTTGTGGGAAGAGTTGTGCAAAAAAATCAAGGTCTTT.

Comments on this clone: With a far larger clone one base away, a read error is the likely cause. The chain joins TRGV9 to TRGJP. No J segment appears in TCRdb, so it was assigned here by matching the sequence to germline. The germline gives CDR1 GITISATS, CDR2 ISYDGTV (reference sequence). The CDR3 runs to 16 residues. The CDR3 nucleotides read TGTGCCTTGTGGGAGATCCAAGGGTTGGGCAAAAAAATCAAGGTATTT. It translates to CALWEIQGLGKKIKVF.

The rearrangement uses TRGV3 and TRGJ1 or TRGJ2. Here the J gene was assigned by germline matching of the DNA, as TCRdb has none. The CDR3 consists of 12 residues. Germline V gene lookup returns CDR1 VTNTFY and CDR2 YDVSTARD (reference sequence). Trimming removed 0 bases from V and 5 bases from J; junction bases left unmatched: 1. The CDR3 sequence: CATWDRHYKKLF. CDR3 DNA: TGTGCCACCTGGGACAGGCATTATAAGAAACTCTTT.

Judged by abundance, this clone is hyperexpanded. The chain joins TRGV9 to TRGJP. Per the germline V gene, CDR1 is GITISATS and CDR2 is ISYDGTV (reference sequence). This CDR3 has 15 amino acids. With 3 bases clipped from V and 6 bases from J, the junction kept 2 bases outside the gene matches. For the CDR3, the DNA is TGTGCCTTGTGGGAGTCAGAGTTGGGCAAAAAAATCAAGGTATTT. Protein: CALWESELGKKIKVF.

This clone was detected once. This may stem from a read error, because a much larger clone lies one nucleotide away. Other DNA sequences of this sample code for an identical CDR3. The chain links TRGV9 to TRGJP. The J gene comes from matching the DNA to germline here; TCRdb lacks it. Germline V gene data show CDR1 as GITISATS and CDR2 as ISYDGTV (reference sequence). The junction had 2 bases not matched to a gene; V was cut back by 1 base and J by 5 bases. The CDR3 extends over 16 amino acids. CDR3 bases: TGTGCCTTGTGGGAGGTTGAAGAGTTGGGCAAAAAAATCAAGGTATTT. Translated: CALWEVEELGKKIKVF.

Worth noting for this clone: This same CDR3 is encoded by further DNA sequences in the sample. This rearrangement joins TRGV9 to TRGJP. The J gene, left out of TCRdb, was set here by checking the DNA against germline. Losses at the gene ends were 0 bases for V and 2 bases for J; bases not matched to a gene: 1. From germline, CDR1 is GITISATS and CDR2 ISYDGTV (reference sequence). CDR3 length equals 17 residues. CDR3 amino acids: CALWEVRQELGKKIKVF. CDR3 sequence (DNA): TGTGCCTTGTGGGAGGTGAGGCAAGAGTTGGGCAAAAAAATCAAGGTATTT.

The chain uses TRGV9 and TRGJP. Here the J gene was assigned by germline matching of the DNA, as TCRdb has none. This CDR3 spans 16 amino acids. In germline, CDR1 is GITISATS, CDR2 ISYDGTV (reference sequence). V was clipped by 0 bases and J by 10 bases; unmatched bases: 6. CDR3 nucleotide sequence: TGTGCCTTGTGGGAGGTGCATATATTGGGCAAAAAAATCAAGGTATTT. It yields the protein CALWEVHILGKKIKVF.

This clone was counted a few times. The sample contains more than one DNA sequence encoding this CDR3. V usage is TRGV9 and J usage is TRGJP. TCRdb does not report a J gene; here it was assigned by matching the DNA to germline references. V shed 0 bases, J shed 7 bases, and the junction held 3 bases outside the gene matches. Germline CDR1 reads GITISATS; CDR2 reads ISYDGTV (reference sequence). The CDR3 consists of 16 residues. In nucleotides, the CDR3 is TGTGCCTTGTGGGAGGTGCTGGAGTTGGGCAAAAAAATCAAGGTATTT. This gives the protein CALWEVLELGKKIKVF.

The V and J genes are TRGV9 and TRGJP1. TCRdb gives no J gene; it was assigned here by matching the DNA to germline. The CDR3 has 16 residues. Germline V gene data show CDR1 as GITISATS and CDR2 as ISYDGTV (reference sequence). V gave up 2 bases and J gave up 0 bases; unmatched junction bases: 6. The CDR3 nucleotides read TGTGCCTTGTGGGAGGCGAATAATACCACTGGTTGGTTCAAGATATTT. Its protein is CALWEANNTTGWFKIF.

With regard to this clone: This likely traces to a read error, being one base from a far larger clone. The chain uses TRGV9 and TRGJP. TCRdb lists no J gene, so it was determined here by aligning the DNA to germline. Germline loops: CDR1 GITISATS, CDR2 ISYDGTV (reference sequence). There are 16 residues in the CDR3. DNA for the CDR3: TGTGCCTTGTGGGAGGTGCAAAAGTTGGGCAAAAAAATCAAGGTATTT. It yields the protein CALWEVQKLGKKIKVF.